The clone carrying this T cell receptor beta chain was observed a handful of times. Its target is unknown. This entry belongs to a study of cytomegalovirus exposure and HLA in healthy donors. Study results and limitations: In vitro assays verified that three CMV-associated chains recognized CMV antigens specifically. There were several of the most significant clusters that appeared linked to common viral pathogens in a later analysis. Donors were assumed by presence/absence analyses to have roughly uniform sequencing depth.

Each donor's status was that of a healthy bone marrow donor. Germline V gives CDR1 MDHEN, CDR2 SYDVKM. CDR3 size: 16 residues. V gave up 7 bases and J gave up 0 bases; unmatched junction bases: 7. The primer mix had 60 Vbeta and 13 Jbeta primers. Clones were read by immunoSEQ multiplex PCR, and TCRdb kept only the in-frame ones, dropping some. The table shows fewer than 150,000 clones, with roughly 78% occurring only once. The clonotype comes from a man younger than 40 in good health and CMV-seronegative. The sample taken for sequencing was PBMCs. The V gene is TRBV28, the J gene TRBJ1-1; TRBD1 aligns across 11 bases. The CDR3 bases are TGTGCCAGCATTACCGGGACAGGGGGGATGAACACTGAAGCTTTCTTT. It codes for CASITGTGGMNTEAFF.